These 17 T cell receptor beta chains were sequenced from one sample in a study of T cell responses to AZD1222 COVID-19 vaccine. Some clones are missing from TCRdb's copy, which holds only in-frame ones; the method was immunoSEQ multiplex PCR. This table has 95,000 to 100,000 clones, over 75% appearing once. The starting material was peripheral blood, obtained 28 days after the second AZD1222 dose. The receptors come from an adult who received the AZD1222 COVID-19 vaccine.

The J gene is TRBJ1-2, the V gene TRBV13; weak D call: TRBD1 (5 bases). The V end lost 5 bases, the J end lost 4 bases, and 14 bases lay between the germline ends. The germline V gene has CDR1 PRHDT and CDR2 FYEKMQ (reference sequence). The CDR3 is 14 amino acids. The DNA for the CDR3 is TGTGCCAGCAGCCCGTGGGGGATAGGCTATGGCTACACCTTC. Encoded protein: CASSPWGIGYGYTF.

This clone was seen a single time. The chain is built from TRBV5-4 and TRBJ2-7; D is perhaps TRBD1 or TRBD2 (6 bases each). The germline V gene encodes CDR1 SGHNT and CDR2 YYREEE (reference sequence). The CDR3 covers 16 residues. V was shortened by 4 bases and J by 0 bases, with 17 bases between the two germline ends. CDR3 sequence: CASSVGGQKLSYEQYF. The CDR3 coding sequence is TGTGCCAGCAGCGTGGGAGGACAGAAGCTCTCCTACGAGCAGTACTTC.

This clone showed up just once. The CDR3 loop reads CSALGLGGGETTSSYNEQFF. The CDR3 bases are TGCAGCGCCCTCGGTCTGGGGGGTGGGGAGACCACGAGCTCCTACAATGAGCAGTTCTTC. The chain joins TRBV29-1 to TRBJ2-1; D perhaps matches TRBD2 (6 bases). V was pared by 7 bases and J by 0 bases, with 31 bases between. Germline-derived CDR1 and CDR2 are SQVTM and ANQGSEA. This CDR3 has 20 residues.

The gene calls are TRBV4-3 and TRBJ2-5, with 11 bases lining up with TRBD2. This CDR3 has 15 amino acids. Germline V gene data show CDR1 as LGHNA and CDR2 as YSLEER. V gave up 3 bases and J gave up 3 bases; unmatched junction bases: 3. The CDR3 region has the DNA TGCGCCAGCAGCCATTATAGCGGGGGGGAAGAGACCCAGTACTTC. This translates into CASSHYSGGEETQYF.

This clone appeared a single time. The chain's CDR3 is CASRSGTSGKKGDTQYF. Written as DNA, the CDR3 is TGTGCCAGCAGATCCGGGACTAGCGGAAAAAAGGGAGATACGCAGTATTTT. The rearrangement links TRBV28 to TRBJ2-3, with TRBD2 identical over 11 bases. The V segment lost 6 bases and the J segment 5 bases; nucleotides outside the gene matches: 13. The length of the CDR3 is 17 residues. Germline CDR1 MDHEN, CDR2 SYDVKM.

The genes are TRBV7-9 and TRBJ1-1, with D hard to call. Germline loops: CDR1 SEHNR, CDR2 FQNEAQ (reference sequence). With 5 bases removed from V and 2 bases from J, the gap between germline ends came to 9 bases. The CDR3 runs 13 residues. CDR3 loop: CASSQKANTEAFF. In nucleotides, the CDR3 is TGTGCCAGCAGCCAAAAGGCTAACACTGAAGCTTTCTTT.

The chain has TRBV6-5 and TRBJ1-1; tentative D call: TRBD1 (5 bases). Germline loops: CDR1 MNHEY, CDR2 SVGAGI. The CDR3 runs 12 residues. V was trimmed by 10 bases and J by 1 base, leaving 10 bases between them. The CDR3 region is CATRGGNTEAFF. CDR3 DNA sequence: TGTGCCACACGGGGGGGGAACACTGAAGCTTTCTTT.

This chain joins TRBV6-5 and TRBJ1-1; weak D call: TRBD1 (6 bases). This CDR3 comprises 14 residues. V was trimmed by 7 bases and J by 3 bases, leaving 15 bases between them. Germline CDR1 MNHEY, CDR2 SVGAGI. The CDR3 nucleotides read TGTGCCAGCACGCACAGGGTCGCGGACACTGAAGCTTTCTTT. Amino acids: CASTHRVADTEAFF.

The count of this clone is one. The chain links TRBV3-1 (or the pseudogene TRBV3-2) to TRBJ2-7; tentative D call: TRBD2 (6 bases). The CDR3 is 13 residues long. The V gene lost 3 bases and the J gene lost 0 bases, with 6 bases spanning the gap. Germline V gives CDR1 LGHDT, CDR2 YNNKEL (reference sequence). The CDR3 DNA reads TGTGCCAGCAGCCAGGGACTCTCCTACGAGCAGTACTTC. Protein sequence: CASSQGLSYEQYF.

The chain combines TRBV25-1 with TRBJ1-6; D call uncertain. This CDR3 has 16 residues. Germline V gene data show CDR1 as MGHDK and CDR2 as SYGVNS. Trimming cost V 0 bases and J 10 bases, with 16 bases left between them. The CDR3 here is CASSEYIGGRSSPLHF. The DNA for the CDR3 is TGTGCCAGCAGTGAATATATAGGAGGGAGGAGCTCACCCCTCCACTTT.

This chain uses TRBV24-1 with TRBJ1-5; D not resolved. The germline gives CDR1 KGHDR, CDR2 SFDVKD. Deletions cut 5 bases from V and 7 bases from J, with 8 bases between. The CDR3 extends over 12 amino acids. This CDR3 is CATSGFMQPQHF. For the CDR3, the DNA is TGTGCCACCAGTGGATTCATGCAGCCCCAGCATTTT.

The CDR3 DNA follows: TGTGCCAGCTCCCGGGACAGGGACTCCTACGAGCAGTACTTC. It specifies CASSRDRDSYEQYF. V and J are TRBV6-5 and TRBJ2-7; 9 bases map to TRBD1. CDR3 length: 14 amino acids. V lost 8 bases, J lost 0 bases, and 5 bases stayed unmatched. The germline V gene has CDR1 MNHEY and CDR2 SVGAGI.

The rearrangement joins TRBV3-1 (or the pseudogene TRBV3-2) to TRBJ2-1, with D possibly being TRBD1 (6 bases). V lost 4 bases to trimming and J lost 2 bases, with 12 bases between them. The CDR3 has 15 residues. Germline assignment: CDR1 LGHDT and CDR2 YNNKEL (reference sequence). CDR3 region: CASSRTGTTYNEQFF. The DNA of the CDR3 is TGTGCCAGCAGCCGAACCGGGACAACCTACAATGAGCAGTTCTTC.

This clone has only one observation. CDR3 in amino acids: CASSLEGAANQPQHF. The CDR3 DNA reads as TGTGCCAGCAGTTTAGAAGGGGCGGCCAATCAGCCCCAGCATTTT. The chain joins TRBV27 to TRBJ1-5; D is perhaps TRBD1 (5 bases). The V end was cut by 2 bases, the J end by 3 bases, with 11 bases between. CDR1 is MNHEY and CDR2 is SMNVEV in the germline V gene (reference sequence). The CDR3 is 15 amino acids.

This clone was counted only a few times. The DNA for the CDR3 is TGTGCCAGCACCCCGGAGGGGAACACTGAAGCTTTCTTT. It encodes CASTPEGNTEAFF. This chain uses TRBV2 with TRBJ1-1; D remains ambiguous. This CDR3 region has 13 residues. The V end lost 7 bases, the J end lost 1 base, and 10 bases lay between the germline ends. CDR1 and CDR2 (germline): SNHLY, FYNNEI.

The CDR3 region is CATSDHGEEAFF. For the CDR3, the DNA is TGTGCCACCAGTGATCATGGGGAGGAAGCTTTCTTT. The chain is built from TRBV24-1 and TRBJ1-1, with D uncertain. The germline V gene encodes CDR1 KGHDR and CDR2 SFDVKD. CDR3 length: 12 residues. V gave up 3 bases and J gave up 8 bases, with 9 bases separating them.

This chain connects TRBV15 to TRBJ1-2, with no clear D. The ends were cut back, 0 bases at V and 6 bases at J, with 14 bases in the middle. The CDR3 spans 15 residues. CDR1 is LNHNV, CDR2 YYDKDF, per germline (reference sequence). DNA of the CDR3: TGTGCCACCAGCAGAGACCAACGGAGGGCAGATGGCTACACCTTC. This translates into CATSRDQRRADGYTF.